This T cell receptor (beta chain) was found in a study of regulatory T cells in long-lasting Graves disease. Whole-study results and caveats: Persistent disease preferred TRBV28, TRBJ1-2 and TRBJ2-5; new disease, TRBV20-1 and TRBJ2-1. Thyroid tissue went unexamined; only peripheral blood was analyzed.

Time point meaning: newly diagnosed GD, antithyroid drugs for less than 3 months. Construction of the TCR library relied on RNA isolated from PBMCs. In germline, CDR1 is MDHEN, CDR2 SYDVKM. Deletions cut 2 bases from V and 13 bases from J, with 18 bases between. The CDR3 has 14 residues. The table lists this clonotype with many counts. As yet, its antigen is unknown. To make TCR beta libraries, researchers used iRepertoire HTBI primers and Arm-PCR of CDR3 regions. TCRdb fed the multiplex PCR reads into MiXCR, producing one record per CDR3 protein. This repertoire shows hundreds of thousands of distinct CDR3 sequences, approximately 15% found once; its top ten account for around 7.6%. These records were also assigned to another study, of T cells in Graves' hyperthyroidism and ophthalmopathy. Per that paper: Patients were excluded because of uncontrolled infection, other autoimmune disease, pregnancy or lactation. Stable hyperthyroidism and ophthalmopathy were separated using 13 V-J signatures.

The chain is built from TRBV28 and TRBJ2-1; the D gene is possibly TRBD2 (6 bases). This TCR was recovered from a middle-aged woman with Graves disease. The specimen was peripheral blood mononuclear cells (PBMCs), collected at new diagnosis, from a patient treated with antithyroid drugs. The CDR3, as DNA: TGTGCCAGCAGTTTAACCGGGGTGGGCGGGATACAGTTCTTC. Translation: CASSLTGVGGIQFF.